Shown below are 8 T cell receptor beta chains from a single sample sequenced in a study of beta chain features in type 1 diabetes. Investigators reverse transcribed all isolated RNA, so they sequenced expressed TCRB transcripts. TCRdb's table, derived via immunoSEQ multiplex PCR, lists solely in-frame clones and lacks some. This sample carries about 320,000 clones, around 15% of them seen once, and the ten largest clones take about 6.6%. Sequenced: central memory CD4+ T cells from blood. The receptors originated from a man between 25 and 39 years old in good health.

The table lists this clone with a few counts. This chain uses TRBV21-1 with TRBJ2-1; the DNA was not compared with TRBD2, the D call given in the table. TRBV21-1 is a listed pseudogene. The CDR3 sequence is 17 residues long. CDR3 in amino acids: CASRKRGTSDGDNEQFF. CDR3 bases: TGTGCCAGCAGGAAGAGGGGGACTAGCGATGGGGACAATGAGCAGTTCTTC.

This clone has a handful of counts. Other DNA sequences within the sample encode an identical CDR3. The chain uses TRBV7-6 and TRBJ1-1; D gene uncertain. Trimming removed 3 bases from V and 1 base from J, with 6 bases in between. Germline CDR1 reads SGHVS; CDR2 reads FNYEAQ. The CDR3 runs to 13 residues. CDR3 in DNA: TGTGCCAGCAGCTTGTCAGAGAACACTGAAGCTTTCTTT. It is translated as CASSLSENTEAFF.

The V call is TRBV16, the J call TRBJ2-3, with TRBD1 identical over 7 bases. CDR1 is KGHSY and CDR2 is FQNENV in the germline V gene. The CDR3 sequence is 11 residues long. The J segment lost 9 bases and the V segment lost 4 bases, leaving 1 base of the junction unmatched. The CDR3 loop is CASSLDRTQYF. DNA for the CDR3: TGTGCCAGCAGCCTGGACAGGACGCAGTATTTT.

In its sample, this clone was seen a few times. This chain's CDR3 is CSVAGTANEKLFF. Written as DNA, the CDR3 is TGCAGCGTTGCCGGGACAGCTAATGAAAAACTGTTTTTT. This chain uses TRBV29-1 with TRBJ1-4; 7 bases agree with TRBD1. The CDR3 contains 13 residues. Looked up from germline, CDR1 is SQVTM and CDR2 is ANQGSEA. With 4 bases clipped from V and 3 bases from J, the junction kept 2 bases outside the gene matches.

This clone was observed a few times. J is TRBJ2-7 and V is TRBV4-3; perhaps TRBD1 as D (8 bases). The V gene's germline CDR1 is LGHNA and CDR2 YSLEER. There are 17 residues in the CDR3. Trimming left V 1 base short and J 4 bases short, with 20 bases between. The CDR3 here is CASSQGITGGDSYEQYF. The CDR3 DNA reads as TGCGCCAGCAGCCAAGGGATTACAGGGGGGGATTCGTACGAGCAGTACTTC.

This chain connects TRBV4-3 to TRBJ2-7; no reliable D call. The CDR3 sequence is 13 residues long. The germline V gene encodes CDR1 LGHNA and CDR2 YSLEER. V was clipped by 2 bases and J by 6 bases, with 11 bases between them. The CDR3, as DNA: TGCGCCAGCAGCCAACGTTTGGGTTCCGAGCAGTACTTC. Its translation: CASSQRLGSEQYF.

Only a few counts were recorded for this clone. CDR3 protein: CASSYSSQGYGYTF. DNA for the CDR3: TGTGCCAGCAGTTACTCGTCACAGGGCTATGGCTACACCTTC. The V gene is TRBV6-5, the J gene TRBJ1-2; D is perhaps TRBD1 (6 bases). The V end lost 0 bases, the J end lost 4 bases, and 9 bases lay between the germline ends. Germline V gene data show CDR1 as MNHEY and CDR2 as SVGAGI. CDR3 length: 14 residues.

The chain employs TRBV15 and TRBJ2-5, with D possibly matching TRBD1 (8 bases). The germline CDR1 and CDR2 sequences are LNHNV and YYDKDF (reference sequence). The V and J ends lost 5 bases and 13 bases respectively, with 17 bases between them. The CDR3 has 12 amino acids. The CDR3 nucleotides read TGTGCCACCAGCGGCGGGGGCAGGGGGCCGTACTTC. Translated: CATSGGGRGPYF. Full variable domain (rest looked up from reference TRBV15 and TRBJ2-5): DAMVIQNPRYQVTQFGKPVTLSCSQTLNHNVMYWYQQKSSQAPKLLFHYYDKDFNNEADTPDNFQSRRPNTSFCFLDIRSPGLGDTAMYLCATSGGGRGPYFGPGTRLLVL.